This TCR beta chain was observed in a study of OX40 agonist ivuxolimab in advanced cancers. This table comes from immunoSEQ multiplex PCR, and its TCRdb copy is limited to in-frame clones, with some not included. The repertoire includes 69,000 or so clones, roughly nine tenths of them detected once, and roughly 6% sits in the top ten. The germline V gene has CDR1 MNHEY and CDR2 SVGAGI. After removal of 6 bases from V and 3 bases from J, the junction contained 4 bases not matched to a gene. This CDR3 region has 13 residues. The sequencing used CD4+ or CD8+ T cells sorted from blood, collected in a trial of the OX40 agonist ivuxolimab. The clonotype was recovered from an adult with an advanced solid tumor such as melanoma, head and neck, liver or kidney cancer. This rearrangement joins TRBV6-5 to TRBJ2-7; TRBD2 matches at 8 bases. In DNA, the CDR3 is TGTGCCAGCAGCACCGGGACTAGCTACGAGCAGTACTTC. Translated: CASSTGTSYEQYF.